The 26 T cell receptor beta chains presented below share a single source sample, sequenced in a study of CD8 T cells in ankylosing spondylitis. Study-wide results and limits: It appeared that ankylosing spondylitis blood was characterized by a TCR beta motif of under ten highly homologous variants.

One entry per CDR3 protein results from TCRdb running MiXCR on the 5' RACE reads. Of approximately 500,000 distinct CDR3 sequences listed, 12% are singletons. Antigens for these TCRs are unknown. Material for sequencing was blood, either unsorted or a sorted T cell fraction (not recorded which). The receptors originated from a male donor with ankylosing spondylitis.

This clonotype was recorded a few times. The V and J genes are TRBV20-1 and TRBJ2-5, with no clear D. CDR1 and CDR2 (germline): DFQATT, SNEGSKA (reference sequence). Trimming removed 0 bases at V and 0 bases at J, with 8 bases between. The CDR3 length is 14 residues. The CDR3 DNA reads as TGCAGTGCTAGAGAGGCAGGCTACCAAGAGACCCAGTACTTC. Amino acids: CSAREAGYQETQYF.

V is TRBV6-5 and J is TRBJ2-3; TRBD1 agrees at 7 bases. V shed 2 bases, J shed 0 bases, and the junction held 11 bases outside the gene matches. Germline CDR1 reads MNHEY; CDR2 reads SVGAGI. This CDR3 has 18 residues. The CDR3 reads CASSYVRIRGSSTDTQYF. The CDR3 DNA reads as TGTGCCAGCAGTTACGTTCGGATCAGGGGGTCGAGCACAGATACGCAGTATTTT.

This clonotype was seen more than once but under ten times. The J gene is TRBJ2-7, the V gene TRBV7-2; 9 nucleotides align to TRBD1. The CDR3 runs to 15 residues. Trimming took 5 bases from V and 4 from J; bases not matched to a gene: 9. Germline V lookup: CDR1 SGHTA, CDR2 FQGNSA. As DNA, the CDR3 is TGTGCCAGCAGCCCCCGTCCCGGGACAGGGTACGAGCAGTACTTC. Protein: CASSPRPGTGYEQYF.

Ten or more counts support this clonotype. The V call is TRBV24-1, the J call TRBJ2-5, with 9 bases fitting TRBD2. The CDR3 covers 16 residues. CDR1 is KGHDR, CDR2 SFDVKD, per germline. V trimming: 3 bases; J trimming: 3 bases; junction bases outside the gene matches: 7. CDR3: CATSDPMTSGEETQYF. As DNA, the CDR3 is TGTGCCACCAGTGATCCCATGACTAGCGGTGAAGAGACCCAGTACTTC.

Worth noting for this clonotype: A read error may be the cause here, since a much bigger clone is one base away. This chain uses TRBV20-1 with TRBJ1-1, with D perhaps TRBD1 (5 bases). This CDR3 contains 15 residues. Germline CDR1 is DFQATT and CDR2 is SNEGSKA (reference sequence). CDR3 DNA: TGCGGTGCTAGCGGGGGAGACCCCGCGAACACTGAAGCTTTCTTT. Amino acid sequence: CGASGGDPANTEAFF.

This clonotype was counted a few times. V gene TRBV5-1 combines with J gene TRBJ2-1, with D uncertain. CDR1 and CDR2 from the germline V gene are SGHRS and YFSETQ. Trimming removed 1 base at V and 4 bases at J, with 9 bases between. The CDR3 sequence is 14 residues long. CDR3 residues: CASSLTDAYNEQFF. The CDR3 bases are TGCGCCAGCAGCTTGACAGACGCATACAATGAGCAGTTCTTC.

The CDR3: CAWSDLIGSAEQYF. In nucleotides, the CDR3 is TGTGCCTGGAGTGACCTTATAGGATCCGCCGAGCAGTACTTC. The J gene is TRBJ2-7, the V gene TRBV30; D not resolved. The ends were cut back, 1 base at V and 6 bases at J, with 16 bases in the middle. Germline loops: CDR1 GTSNPN, CDR2 SVGIG (reference sequence). This CDR3 is built from 14 residues.

This chain joins TRBV6-5 and TRBJ2-7; TRBD1 agrees at 8 bases. Trimming at V came to 0 bases and at J to 1 base, leaving 8 bases not matched to a gene. The CDR3 contains 17 residues. Per germline, CDR1 MNHEY and CDR2 SVGAGI. The CDR3 protein is CASSYSMAGGQSYEQYV. The CDR3 nucleotides read TGTGCCAGCAGTTACTCGATGGCAGGGGGCCAGTCCTACGAGCAGTACGTC.

This clonotype was counted ten times or more. The rearrangement joins TRBV5-1 to TRBJ2-5; D call uncertain. The CDR3 is 13 amino acids. Trimming took 5 bases from V and 5 from J, leaving 13 bases between them. Germline V gene sequence: CDR1 SGHRS, CDR2 YFSETQ. The CDR3 DNA reads as TGCGCCAGCAGGCAAGGGTCGGCTGAGACCCAGTACTTC. Translation: CASRQGSAETQYF.

This sequence joins TRBV20-1 and TRBJ2-1; 14 nucleotides align to TRBD2. In germline, CDR1 is DFQATT, CDR2 SNEGSKA (reference sequence). CDR3 length: 15 residues. Unmatched junction bases numbered 13, after V lost 6 bases and J lost 12 bases. CDR3 bases: TGCAGTGCGATGGGACTAGCGGGAGATGGATGGGTGCAGTTCTTC. Translated, it gives CSAMGLAGDGWVQFF.

This clonotype came up a few times. CDR3 DNA sequence: TGCAGCGCGAGGGCGGGAGTGGATGAGCAGTTCTTC. Protein: CSARAGVDEQFF. J is TRBJ2-1 and V is TRBV29-1, with 7 bases matching TRBD2. V was pared by 7 bases and J by 8 bases, with 8 bases of the junction left unmatched. The germline CDR1 and CDR2 sequences are SQVTM and ANQGSEA. The CDR3 totals 12 residues.

V is TRBV5-1 and J is TRBJ1-1; weak D call: TRBD1 (6 bases). The CDR3 runs to 14 residues. The germline V gene encodes CDR1 SGHRS and CDR2 YFSETQ. Deletions cut 3 bases from V and 1 base from J, with 10 bases between. The CDR3 DNA follows: TGCGCCAGCAGCTGGGCACAGGGGAACACTGAAGCTTTCTTT. Translating gives CASSWAQGNTEAFF.

The chain is built from TRBV27 and TRBJ2-1; 13 nucleotides align to TRBD2. This CDR3 is built from 15 residues. From germline, CDR1 is MNHEY and CDR2 SMNVEV (reference sequence). V was clipped by 5 bases and J by 8 bases; unmatched bases: 6. CDR3 sequence (DNA): TGTGCCAGCAGTCCGAGGACTAGCGGGAGTGATGAGCAGTTCTTC. Protein product: CASSPRTSGSDEQFF.

The gene calls are TRBV20-1 and TRBJ2-3, with a tentative D call TRBD1 (5 bases). The germline gives CDR1 DFQATT, CDR2 SNEGSKA (reference sequence). The CDR3 contains 15 residues. V lost 0 bases and J lost 0, with 10 bases in between. The CDR3 here is CSARDWGHSTDTQYF. The CDR3 coding sequence is TGCAGTGCTAGAGATTGGGGCCATAGCACAGATACGCAGTATTTT.

This clonotype was seen ten or more times. This chain links TRBV7-9 with TRBJ2-1; TRBD2 agrees at 9 bases. V gave up 5 bases and J gave up 3 bases; unmatched junction bases: 8. Per germline, CDR1 SEHNR and CDR2 FQNEAQ (reference sequence). The length of the CDR3 is 16 residues. DNA of the CDR3: TGTGCCAGCAGCCTCAGTAGCGGGAGACTCTACAATGAGCAGTTCTTC. Its protein is CASSLSSGRLYNEQFF.

The V call is TRBV11-1, the J call TRBJ2-6; TRBD1 matches 9 bases. V was clipped by 5 bases and J by 0 bases; unmatched bases: 8. Germline CDR1 SGHAT, CDR2 FQDESV (reference sequence). The length of the CDR3 is 18 residues. DNA for the CDR3: TGTGCCAGCAGCCTGCGGACAGGGGAAAGCTCTGGGGCCAACGTCCTGACTTTC. This sequence encodes CASSLRTGESSGANVLTF.

The chain uses TRBV7-8 and TRBJ2-1, with TRBD2 matching over 8 bases. Germline CDR1 is SGHVS and CDR2 is FQNEAQ. The CDR3 contains 17 residues. V lost 5 bases, J lost 9 bases, and 18 bases stayed unmatched. CDR3: CASSPSAQREFWGEQFF. In DNA form, the CDR3 reads TGTGCCAGCAGCCCCTCCGCGCAGCGGGAGTTCTGGGGTGAGCAGTTCTTC. Together with reference TRBV7-8 and TRBJ2-1, the CDR3 gives the full variable domain: GAGVSQSPRYKVAKRGQDVALRCDPISGHVSLFWYQQALGQGPEFLTYFQNEAQLDKSGLPSDRFFAERPEGSVSTLKIQRTQQEDSAVYLCASSPSAQREFWGEQFFGPGTRLTVL.

This clonotype was seen more than once but under ten times. This chain links TRBV15 with TRBJ2-7, with D maybe TRBD2 (5 bases). V gave up 0 bases and J gave up 0 bases, with 12 bases separating them. This CDR3 has 16 residues. Germline V gene lookup returns CDR1 LNHNV and CDR2 YYDKDF (reference sequence). CDR3 nucleotides: TGTGCCACCAGCAGAGATTCGCGGAGGAGCTCCTACGAGCAGTACTTC. It codes for CATSRDSRRSSYEQYF. The full variable domain, in which reference TRBV15 and TRBJ2-7 provide the parts outside the CDR3, is DAMVIQNPRYQVTQFGKPVTLSCSQTLNHNVMYWYQQKSSQAPKLLFHYYDKDFNNEADTPDNFQSRRPNTSFCFLDIRSPGLGDTAMYLCATSRDSRRSSYEQYFGPGTRLTVT.

This clonotype showed up many times. The V call is TRBV7-9, the J call TRBJ1-6, with TRBD1 identical over 9 bases. In germline, CDR1 is SEHNR, CDR2 FQNEAQ (reference sequence). With 5 bases clipped from V and 7 bases from J, the junction kept 6 bases outside the gene matches. The CDR3 contains 15 residues. In DNA form, the CDR3 reads TGTGCCAGCAGCGACAGGGGGTATGAAAATTCACCCCTCCACTTT. Its translation is CASSDRGYENSPLHF.

V and J are TRBV4-2 and TRBJ2-2, with unresolved D. CDR3 length: 12 residues. Germline CDR1 and CDR2: LGHNA and YNFKEQ. Deletions cut 4 bases from V and 7 bases from J, with 7 bases between. The CDR3 spells CASSPVHGELFF. CDR3 nucleotides: TGTGCCAGCAGCCCAGTTCACGGGGAGCTGTTTTTT.

V gene TRBV7-8 combines with J gene TRBJ2-7; 8 positions agree with TRBD2. CDR1 and CDR2 from the germline V gene are SGHVS and FQNEAQ. Trimming at V came to 5 bases and at J to 2 bases, leaving 8 bases not matched to a gene. The CDR3 covers 15 residues. DNA of the CDR3: TGTGCCAGCAGCCTGGAGCGGGAGTTGGCCTACGAGCAGTACTTC. It specifies CASSLERELAYEQYF.

J is TRBJ2-2 and V is TRBV11-1, with 12 bases identical to TRBD1. Trimming took 4 bases from V and 3 from J; bases not matched to a gene: 9. CDR1 and CDR2 from the germline V gene are SGHAT and FQDESV (reference sequence). This CDR3 has 18 residues. The CDR3 sequence: CASSSPPGQGAHTGELFF. The DNA of the CDR3 is TGTGCCAGCAGCTCACCTCCGGGACAGGGGGCGCACACCGGGGAGCTGTTTTTT.

The table lists this clonotype with a few counts. This chain links TRBV29-1 with TRBJ2-3; 10 nucleotides match TRBD1. V lost 1 base to trimming and J lost 4 bases; unmatched junction nucleotides: 14. CDR1 SQVTM and CDR2 ANQGSEA come from the germline V gene. The CDR3 length is 18 residues. In nucleotides, the CDR3 is TGCAGCGTTGAAGGGGTGACAGGGGGCATTGTCAGCGCAGATACGCAGTATTTT. This encodes CSVEGVTGGIVSADTQYF.

This clonotype was detected a few times. The gene calls are TRBV24-1 and TRBJ2-3, with D uncertain. V lost 4 bases and J 2 bases, leaving 6 bases between the germline ends. The CDR3 spans 13 residues. Germline CDR1 KGHDR, CDR2 SFDVKD. DNA for the CDR3: TGTGCCACCAGTGACAGTCACACAGATACGCAGTATTTT. Its protein product is CATSDSHTDTQYF.

The chain uses TRBV25-1 and TRBJ1-5; the D gene is possibly TRBD1 (5 bases). CDR3 length equals 15 residues. Trimming removed 5 bases from V and 4 bases from J, with 15 bases in between. The germline V gene encodes CDR1 MGHDK and CDR2 SYGVNS. In nucleotides, the CDR3 is TGTGCCAGCAGTTCTGGGGGTATACCAAATCAGCCCCAGCATTTT. This codes for CASSSGGIPNQPQHF.

This clonotype was observed at least ten times. The rearrangement joins TRBV5-1 to TRBJ1-2, with TRBD1 matching 12 bases. The V gene end was trimmed by 4 bases and the J gene end by 10 bases; junction bases not matched to a gene: 5. Germline V gives CDR1 SGHRS, CDR2 YFSETQ. This CDR3 contains 13 residues. The CDR3 loop reads CASSPGTGGDYTF. The CDR3, as DNA: TGCGCCAGCAGCCCCGGGACAGGGGGCGACTACACCTTC.